The 3 T cell receptor beta chains reported below all come from one sample, sequenced in a study of shared clonotypes between healthy human individuals. It was CD45RO-negative cells, positively selected for CCR7, that made up naive CD8 cells, with terminally differentiated effector memory CD45RA+ cells excluded. The repertoire was sequenced with immunoSEQ multiplex PCR; TCRdb's copy has only in-frame clones and lacks some. The table has around 1.9 million clones, about 92% seen once. The sample comprised naive CD8+ T cells from PBMCs. The receptors come from a man aged 18 to 29 in good health. Some clones in this sample may be carry-over from other donors' samples.

This sequence joins TRBV2 and TRBJ2-3; 9 positions match TRBD1. The CDR3 totals 11 residues. Germline V CDR1 and CDR2: SNHLY, FYNNEI. The J segment lost 14 bases and the V segment lost 7 bases, leaving 7 bases of the junction unmatched. The CDR3 protein is CASIGGQGWYF. The CDR3 DNA follows: TGTGCCAGCATCGGCGGACAGGGGTGGTATTTT.

As DNA, the CDR3 is TGCGCCAGCAGCCAGGCCCACCGAGGGGACGGGGAGCTGTTTTTT. Encoded protein: CASSQAHRGDGELFF. The chain is built from TRBV4-1 and TRBJ2-2; D is possibly TRBD1 or TRBD2 (5 bases each). Germline CDR1 reads MGHRA; CDR2 reads YSYEKL. This CDR3 comprises 15 residues. V lost 3 bases and J lost 7, with 15 bases in between.

This clone was seen once. The chain is built from TRBV30 and TRBJ2-2, with D possibly matching TRBD2 (5 bases). The CDR3 loop spans 18 amino acids. CDR1 GTSNPN and CDR2 SVGIG come from the germline V gene (reference sequence). The V gene lost 1 base and the J gene lost 4 bases, with 22 bases spanning the gap. CDR3 in DNA: TGTGCCTGGAGTGAGCCGCGGTGGGTTGGGAGCATCACCGGGGAGCTGTTTTTT. Its translation is CAWSEPRWVGSITGELFF.